The 31 T cell receptor beta chains listed next were all sequenced from one sample in a study of blood T cell repertoires in COVID-19. Repertoires were generated with immunoSEQ multiplex PCR, while TCRdb's copy carries only in-frame clones and drops some. The sample consists of hundreds of thousands of clones, about 90% of them appearing once. Sequenced sample: peripheral blood. The receptors originated from a man aged 60 to 69 with COVID-19, enrolled during active disease.

The chain has TRBV14 and TRBJ2-7, with unresolved D. CDR3 length: 12 amino acids. V shed 4 bases and J shed 6 bases, with 10 bases lying between them. Germline lookup yields CDR1 SGHDN and CDR2 FVKESK. The CDR3 reads CASSLDLSEQYF. CDR3 DNA sequence: TGTGCCAGCAGCCTAGACCTATCCGAGCAGTACTTC.

This sequence joins TRBV18 and TRBJ1-1; possible D gene TRBD1, 6 bases. The V gene lost 0 bases and the J gene lost 6 bases, with 17 bases spanning the gap. The length of the CDR3 is 16 residues. Germline V gene data show CDR1 as KGHSH and CDR2 as LQKENI. The CDR3 loop reads CASSPPGLRGAAEAFF. Written as DNA, the CDR3 is TGTGCCAGCTCACCACCCGGACTGCGGGGGGCCGCTGAAGCTTTCTTT.

V gene TRBV7-9 combines with J gene TRBJ2-7; D is ambiguous. This CDR3 comprises 14 residues. The germline V and J ends were trimmed by 5 bases and 2 bases, with 13 bases remaining between them. Germline loops: CDR1 SEHNR, CDR2 FQNEAQ (reference sequence). The chain's CDR3 is CASSPRRVPYEQYF. The CDR3 DNA follows: TGTGCCAGCAGCCCGAGACGGGTCCCCTACGAGCAGTACTTC.

V usage is TRBV7-9 and J usage is TRBJ2-5; unclear D gene. Trimming removed 3 bases from V and 6 bases from J, with 11 bases in between. Germline V gene data show CDR1 as SEHNR and CDR2 as FQNEAQ (reference sequence). The CDR3 sequence is 13 residues long. The CDR3 DNA is TGTGCCAGCAGCTTGGGCTCGTCCCAGACCCAGTACTTC. Translating gives CASSLGSSQTQYF.

The J gene is TRBJ2-7, the V gene TRBV5-1; 9 nucleotides line up with TRBD1. Germline V gene sequence: CDR1 SGHRS, CDR2 YFSETQ. Losses at the gene ends were 3 bases for V and 6 bases for J; bases not matched to a gene: 4. The CDR3 extends over 13 amino acids. The DNA for the CDR3 is TGCGCCAGCAGCTGGACAGGGGTGGGCGAGCAGTACTTC. Its protein product is CASSWTGVGEQYF.

This rearrangement joins TRBV5-6 to TRBJ2-3; D is unclear. The V end was cut by 5 bases, the J end by 0 bases, with 22 bases between. This CDR3 comprises 18 residues. CDR1 and CDR2 from the germline V gene are SGHDT and YYEEEE. The CDR3 DNA reads as TGTGCCAGCAGTTTAGACTCGCCCACTCATTTTAGCACAGATACGCAGTATTTT. Residues: CASSLDSPTHFSTDTQYF.

The chain employs TRBV7-9 and TRBJ2-1; the D gene is possibly TRBD1 (6 bases). CDR1 SEHNR and CDR2 FQNEAQ come from the germline V gene (reference sequence). This CDR3 has 15 residues. V was trimmed by 1 base and J by 10 bases, leaving 17 bases between them. The CDR3 nucleotides are TGTGCCAGCAGCTTAGGAACAGGGCCATTAGTAGAGCAGTTCTTC. Protein: CASSLGTGPLVEQFF.

The V call is TRBV6-5, the J call TRBJ2-3; TRBD1 matches 7 bases. The germline gives CDR1 MNHEY, CDR2 SVGAGI. This CDR3 has 15 residues. V trimming: 2 bases; J trimming: 3 bases; junction bases outside the gene matches: 5. In DNA, the CDR3 is TGTGCCAGCAGTTACCAAAAGGGGGCAACAGATACGCAGTATTTT. Amino acid sequence: CASSYQKGATDTQYF.

This chain links TRBV27 with TRBJ1-2, with TRBD1 as a possible D gene (5 bases). This CDR3 spans 15 amino acids. CDR1 and CDR2 from the germline V gene are MNHEY and SMNVEV (reference sequence). V was clipped by 4 bases and J by 7 bases, with 19 bases between them. The CDR3 DNA reads TGTGCCAGCAGTTCTTGGGGCAGGGAAGAAGCTGGCTACACCTTC. Its translation is CASSSWGREEAGYTF.

The genes are TRBV6-9 and TRBJ2-7, with 7 bases lining up with TRBD1. Per the germline V gene, CDR1 is MNHGY and CDR2 is SVAAGI. The CDR3 totals 14 residues. V trimming: 4 bases; J trimming: 0 bases; junction bases outside the gene matches: 3. The CDR3 nucleotides read TGTGCCAGCAGTTGGGACAGAACCTCCTACGAGCAGTACTTC. It translates to CASSWDRTSYEQYF.

The gene calls are TRBV5-1 and TRBJ1-1, with D maybe TRBD1 (5 bases). The germline CDR1 and CDR2 sequences are SGHRS and YFSETQ. The CDR3 has 15 residues. Trimming stripped 0 bases from V and 5 bases from J, with 14 bases between. CDR3: CASSLAQGTITEAFF. In DNA form, the CDR3 reads TGCGCCAGCAGCTTGGCTCAGGGAACTATAACTGAAGCTTTCTTT.

This sequence joins TRBV21-1 and TRBJ2-7; the table names TRBD2, a call not compared with the DNA. TRBV21-1 is marked as a pseudogene. This CDR3 spans 15 amino acids. CDR3 nucleotide sequence: TGTGCCAGCAGCAAAGCGGAGGGAAACACCGCCGAGCAGTACTTC. Its protein product is CASSKAEGNTAEQYF.

The rearrangement links TRBV3-1 (or the pseudogene TRBV3-2) to TRBJ1-3; a possible D gene is TRBD1 (5 bases). CDR1 and CDR2 from the germline V gene are LGHDT and YNNKEL (reference sequence). Trimming took 1 base from V and 0 from J, leaving 7 bases between them. This CDR3 spans 15 amino acids. CDR3 residues: CASSQGQNSGNTIYF. The CDR3 nucleotides are TGTGCCAGCAGCCAAGGACAGAACTCTGGAAACACCATATATTTT.

The rearrangement links TRBV12-3 or TRBV12-4 to TRBJ2-1; D may be TRBD1 (5 bases). The CDR3 sequence is 13 residues long. V gave up 2 bases and J gave up 7 bases, with 9 bases separating them. In DNA form, the CDR3 reads TGTGCCAGCAGTTTAAACAGGTGGAATGAGCAGTTCTTC. Translated, it gives CASSLNRWNEQFF.

The V gene is TRBV3-1 (or the pseudogene TRBV3-2), the J gene TRBJ1-1, with no clear D. The CDR3 loop spans 16 amino acids. Germline CDR1 LGHDT, CDR2 YNNKEL (reference sequence). The V gene lost 3 bases and the J gene lost 1 base, with 15 bases spanning the gap. CDR3 protein: CASSHLSEGANTEAFF. The DNA of the CDR3 is TGTGCCAGCAGCCATCTCTCGGAGGGTGCGAACACTGAAGCTTTCTTT.

J is TRBJ2-7 and V is TRBV4-1, with 14 nucleotides matching TRBD2. This CDR3 has 18 residues. Germline CDR1 reads MGHRA; CDR2 reads YSYEKL. J lost 6 bases, V lost 0 bases, and 10 bases had no gene match. The CDR3 nucleotides read TGCGCCAGCAGCCAAGACACAGCCGGGACTAGCGGGAGCAGCGAGCAGTACTTC. This translates into CASSQDTAGTSGSSEQYF.

The chain joins TRBV9 to TRBJ1-1; TRBD1 is a possible D gene (5 bases). CDR1 is SGDLS and CDR2 is YYNGEE in the germline V gene. The CDR3 is 14 residues long. V lost 0 bases to trimming and J lost 1 base, with 7 bases between them. DNA for the CDR3: TGTGCCAGCAGCGTAGACCAGGGGAACACTGAAGCTTTCTTT. This sequence encodes CASSVDQGNTEAFF.

The chain is built from TRBV15 and TRBJ2-7, with 10 bases fitting TRBD1. The CDR3 contains 15 residues. Germline V lookup: CDR1 LNHNV, CDR2 YYDKDF (reference sequence). Losses at the gene ends were 4 bases for V and 0 bases for J; bases not matched to a gene: 3. CDR3 in amino acids: CATSNRDRGSYEQYF. The CDR3, as DNA: TGTGCCACCAGCAACCGGGACAGGGGCTCCTACGAGCAGTACTTC.

This clone was recorded only once. The rearrangement joins TRBV18 to TRBJ1-1; D is ambiguous. In germline, CDR1 is KGHSH, CDR2 LQKENI. The ends were cut back, 3 bases at V and 1 base at J, with 9 bases in the middle. The CDR3 runs 14 residues. CDR3 in DNA: TGTGCCAGCTCACCCCCTAACGGGAACACTGAAGCTTTCTTT. It yields the protein CASSPPNGNTEAFF.

Here the CDR3 reads CASSYGQGGEQFF. Here the CDR3 DNA reads TGCGCCAGCAGTTACGGACAGGGAGGTGAGCAGTTCTTC. The chain is built from TRBV5-1 and TRBJ2-1, with TRBD1 identical over 8 bases. Trimming at V came to 5 bases and at J to 9 bases, leaving 7 bases not matched to a gene. CDR1 and CDR2 from the germline V gene are SGHRS and YFSETQ. CDR3 length: 13 amino acids.

The rearrangement uses TRBV4-2 and TRBJ2-7, with TRBD2 matching 13 bases. CDR1 LGHNA and CDR2 YNFKEQ come from the germline V gene. This CDR3 contains 20 residues. The J segment lost 2 bases and the V segment lost 3 bases, leaving 16 bases of the junction unmatched. The DNA for the CDR3 is TGTGCCAGCAGCCAGGACTGGACTAGCGGGAGTACGGTTCGGGCCTACGAGCAGTACTTC. Translated: CASSQDWTSGSTVRAYEQYF.

The sample holds a few counts of this clone. V is TRBV3-1 (or the pseudogene TRBV3-2) and J is TRBJ1-2, with 8 bases aligning to TRBD1. V dropped 0 bases and J dropped 8; count of bases not matched to a gene: 5. The CDR3 sequence is 14 residues long. From germline, CDR1 is LGHDT and CDR2 YNNKEL (reference sequence). The CDR3 coding sequence is TGTGCCAGCAGCCAAGATATGGGACAGGCCGGCTACACCTTC. The encoded protein is CASSQDMGQAGYTF.

The V call is TRBV6-1, the J call TRBJ1-1, with 11 bases that match TRBD1. From germline, CDR1 is MNHNS and CDR2 SASEGT. The trim removed 3 bases at V and 0 bases at J, leaving 6 bases unmatched. The CDR3 totals 17 residues. CDR3 amino acids: CASSEGQGEGLNTEAFF. The CDR3 DNA sequence: TGTGCCAGCAGTGAGGGACAGGGGGAAGGGCTGAACACTGAAGCTTTCTTT.

The V and J genes are TRBV4-3 and TRBJ2-3; 9 bases map to TRBD2. The CDR3 is 19 residues long. The germline CDR1 and CDR2 sequences are LGHNA and YSLEER. The V and J ends lost 3 bases and 4 bases, in that order; junction bases with no gene match: 17. The CDR3 region is CASSHLWGESGRLSDTQYF. In DNA, the CDR3 is TGCGCCAGCAGCCACCTCTGGGGCGAGAGCGGGAGGCTGTCAGATACGCAGTATTTT.

J is TRBJ1-6 and V is TRBV6-1; the match to TRBD1 covers 9 bases. J was trimmed by 9 bases and V by 2 bases; bases with no gene match: 5. The CDR3 contains 15 residues. CDR1 MNHNS and CDR2 SASEGT come from the germline V gene. The DNA of the CDR3 is TGTGCCAGCAGTGAAAACAGGGGGCTTACTTCACCCCTCCACTTT. This sequence encodes CASSENRGLTSPLHF.

The chain couples TRBV7-3 to TRBJ1-4; TRBD1 matches 7 bases. The CDR3 spans 13 residues. The V segment lost 5 bases and the J segment 14 bases; nucleotides outside the gene matches: 11. The V gene's germline CDR1 is SGHTA and CDR2 FQGTGA. The CDR3 DNA reads TGTGCCAGCAGCCTAGAAGCCCCGGGACAGCTGTTTTTT. It translates to CASSLEAPGQLFF. Together with reference TRBV7-3 and TRBJ1-4, the CDR3 gives the full variable domain: GAGVSQTPSNKVTEKGKYVELRCDPISGHTALYWYRQSLGQGPEFLIYFQGTGAADDSGLPNDRFFAVRPEGSVSTLKIQRTERGDSAVYLCASSLEAPGQLFFGSGTQLSVL.

V gene TRBV5-6 combines with J gene TRBJ1-5, with D possibly being TRBD1 (6 bases). CDR1 is SGHDT, CDR2 YYEEEE, per germline. Trimming took 4 bases from V and 5 from J, leaving 16 bases between them. The CDR3 is made up of 15 amino acids. In DNA, the CDR3 is TGTGCCAGCAGCGCGGCAGGGGTCCCCTATCAGCCCCAGCATTTT. It translates to CASSAAGVPYQPQHF.

This clone was counted a single time. V is TRBV2 and J is TRBJ2-2, with 8 nucleotides matching TRBD1. Germline CDR1 and CDR2: SNHLY and FYNNEI. This CDR3 contains 15 residues. J lost 3 bases, V lost 6 bases, and 6 bases had no gene match. The CDR3 protein is CASSVQGGDTGELFF. CDR3 in DNA: TGTGCCAGCAGCGTACAGGGGGGCGACACCGGGGAGCTGTTTTTT.

V and J are TRBV9 and TRBJ1-2, with 11 bases fitting TRBD1. Germline-derived CDR1 and CDR2 are SGDLS and YYNGEE. V lost 4 bases and J lost 3; bases outside the gene matches: 11. The CDR3 consists of 17 residues. The chain's CDR3 is CASSIGQGAPGDYGYTF. The CDR3 DNA sequence: TGTGCCAGCAGCATCGGACAGGGGGCGCCTGGAGACTATGGCTACACCTTC.

The rearrangement joins TRBV7-2 to TRBJ2-1, with 7 bases that match TRBD1. The junction had 1 base not matched to a gene; V was cut back by 1 base and J by 4 bases. CDR3 length equals 14 residues. Looked up from germline, CDR1 is SGHTA and CDR2 is FQGNSA. The CDR3 sequence: CASSLGDRYNEQFF. In nucleotides, the CDR3 is TGTGCCAGCAGCTTAGGGGACAGATACAATGAGCAGTTCTTC.

The chain is built from TRBV6-5 and TRBJ2-7, with 7 bases identical to TRBD1. The CDR3 is 14 residues long. The V gene's germline CDR1 is MNHEY and CDR2 SVGAGI. Trimming at V came to 5 bases and at J to 6 bases, leaving 10 bases not matched to a gene. CDR3 in DNA: TGTGCCAGCAGTCCACAGGGGTTCCCCTCCGAGCAGTACTTC. This codes for CASSPQGFPSEQYF.